This T cell receptor (beta chain) was found in a study of STAT3 mutations in large granular lymphocyte leukemia. Study background: Immunosuppressive therapy was given to more than half of T-LGLL patients. General study results and limits: At least one immunodominant TCR beta clonotype appeared in every T-cell large granular lymphocyte leukemia patient. Variable sampling intervals and differing treatment regimens complicated linking therapy response to TCR clonal burden changes.

Average productive template count per sample was roughly 40,000. The protocol was immunoSEQ multiplex PCR, while the TCRdb copy is restricted to in-frame clones and leaves out a portion. The table lists 6,500 to 9,500 clones, under 85% of them singletons, with roughly 25% in the top ten. As concerns this clone: Its antigen is as yet unknown.

V gave up 3 bases and J gave up 0 bases; unmatched junction bases: 0. The CDR3 loop spans 13 amino acids. Germline V CDR1 and CDR2: SGHRS, YFSETQ. The specimen was peripheral blood mononuclear cells. The clonotype originates from a woman between 40 and 55 years old with T-cell large granular lymphocyte leukemia. Some clones in this sample may be carry-over from other donors' samples. The gene calls are TRBV5-1 and TRBJ2-7; 7 nucleotides align to TRBD1. CDR3 bases: TGCGCCAGCAGCTGGGACAGCTCCTACGAGCAGTACTTC. Amino acid sequence: CASSWDSSYEQYF.